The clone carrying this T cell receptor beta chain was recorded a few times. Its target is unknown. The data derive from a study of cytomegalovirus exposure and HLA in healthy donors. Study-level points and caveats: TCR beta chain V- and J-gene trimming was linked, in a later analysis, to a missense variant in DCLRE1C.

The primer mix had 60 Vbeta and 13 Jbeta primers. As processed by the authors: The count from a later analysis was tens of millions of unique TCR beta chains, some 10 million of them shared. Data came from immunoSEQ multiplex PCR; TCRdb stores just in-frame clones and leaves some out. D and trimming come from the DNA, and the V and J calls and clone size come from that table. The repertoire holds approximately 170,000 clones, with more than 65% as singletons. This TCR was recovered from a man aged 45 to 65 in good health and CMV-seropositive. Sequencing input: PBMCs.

The DNA for the CDR3 is TGTGCCACTGGGACAGCTTACAATGAGCAGTTCTTC. Amino acids: CATGTAYNEQFF. This chain connects TRBV28 to TRBJ2-1; 7 bases are a match to TRBD1. Germline CDR1 MDHEN, CDR2 SYDVKM. The CDR3 totals 12 residues. After removal of 10 bases from V and 4 bases from J, the junction contained 4 bases not matched to a gene. Looking up the rest from reference TRBV28 and TRBJ2-1 gives the full variable domain: DVKVTQSSRYLVKRTGEKVFLECVQDMDHENMFWYRQDPGLGLRLIYFSYDVKMKEKGDIPEGYSVSREKKERFSLILESASTNQTSMYLCATGTAYNEQFFGPGTRLTVL.